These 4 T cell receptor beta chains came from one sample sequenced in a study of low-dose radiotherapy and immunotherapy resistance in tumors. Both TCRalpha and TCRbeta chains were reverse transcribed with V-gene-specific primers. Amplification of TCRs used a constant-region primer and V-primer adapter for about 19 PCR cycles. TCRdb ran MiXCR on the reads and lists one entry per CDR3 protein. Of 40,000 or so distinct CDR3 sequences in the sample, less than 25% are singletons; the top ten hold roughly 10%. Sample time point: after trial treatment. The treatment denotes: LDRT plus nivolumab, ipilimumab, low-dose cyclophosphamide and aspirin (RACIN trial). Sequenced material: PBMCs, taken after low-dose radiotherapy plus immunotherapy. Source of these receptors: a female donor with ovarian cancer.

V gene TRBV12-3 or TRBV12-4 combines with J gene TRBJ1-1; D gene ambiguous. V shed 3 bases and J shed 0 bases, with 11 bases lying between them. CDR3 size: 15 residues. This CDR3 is CASSFPGMVNTEAFF. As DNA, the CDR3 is TGTGCCAGCAGTTTTCCCGGAATGGTGAACACTGAAGCTTTCTTT.

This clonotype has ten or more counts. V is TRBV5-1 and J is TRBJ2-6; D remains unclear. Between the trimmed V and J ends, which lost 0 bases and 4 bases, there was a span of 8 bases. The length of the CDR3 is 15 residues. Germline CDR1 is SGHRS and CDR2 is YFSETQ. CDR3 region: CASSLASVGANVLTF. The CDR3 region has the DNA TGCGCCAGCAGCTTGGCGTCAGTCGGGGCCAACGTCCTGACTTTC.

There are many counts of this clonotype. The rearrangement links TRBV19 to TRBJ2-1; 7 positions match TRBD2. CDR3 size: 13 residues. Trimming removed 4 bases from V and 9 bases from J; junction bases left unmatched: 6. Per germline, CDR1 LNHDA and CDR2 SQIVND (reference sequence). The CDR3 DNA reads TGTGCCAGTAGTAGGACTAGTAGAGGTGAGCAGTTCTTC. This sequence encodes CASSRTSRGEQFF.

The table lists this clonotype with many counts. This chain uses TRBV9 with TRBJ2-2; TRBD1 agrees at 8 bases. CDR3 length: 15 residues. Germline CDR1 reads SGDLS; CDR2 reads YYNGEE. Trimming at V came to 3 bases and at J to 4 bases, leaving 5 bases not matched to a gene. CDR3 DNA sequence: TGTGCCAGCAGCGATCGGACAGGGAGCACCGGGGAGCTGTTTTTT. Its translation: CASSDRTGSTGELFF.